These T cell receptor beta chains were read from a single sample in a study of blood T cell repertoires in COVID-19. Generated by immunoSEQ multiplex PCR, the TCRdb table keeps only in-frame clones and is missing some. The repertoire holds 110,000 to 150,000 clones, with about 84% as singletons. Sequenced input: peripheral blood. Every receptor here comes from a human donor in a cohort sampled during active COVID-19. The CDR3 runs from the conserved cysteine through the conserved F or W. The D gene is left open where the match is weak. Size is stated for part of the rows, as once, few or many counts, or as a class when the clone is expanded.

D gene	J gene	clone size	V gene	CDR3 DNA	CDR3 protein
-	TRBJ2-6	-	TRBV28	TGTGCCAGCAGCCCTTCTGGGGCCAACGTCCTGACTTTC	CASSPSGANVLTF
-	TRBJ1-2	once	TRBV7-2	TGTGCCAGCAGCTTAGACAGCCTCTATGGCTACACCTTC	CASSLDSLYGYTF
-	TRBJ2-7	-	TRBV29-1	TGCAGCGTTGTATACAACTCCTACGAGCAGTACTTC	CSVVYNSYEQYF
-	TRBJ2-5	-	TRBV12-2	TGTGCAAGTCGCTTAAAACCGGGACAGTGGTATCCGGAGACCCAGTACTTC	CASRLKPGQWYPETQYF
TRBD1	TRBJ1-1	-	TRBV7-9	TGTGCCAGCAGCCCCAGAGGAGGGACAGGCCTCACTGAAGCTTTCTTT	CASSPRGGTGLTEAFF
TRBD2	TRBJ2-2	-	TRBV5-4	TGTGCCAGCAGCCGGGGGGGGGCTTCGAACACCGGGGAGCTGTTTTTT	CASSRGGASNTGELFF
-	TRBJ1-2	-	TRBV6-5	TGTGCCAGCAGTTACTCCCGACAGCTTAACTATGGCTACACCTTC	CASSYSRQLNYGYTF
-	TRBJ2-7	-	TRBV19	TGTGCCAGTAGCGCGACAGCGATATTCTACGAGCAGTACTTC	CASSATAIFYEQYF
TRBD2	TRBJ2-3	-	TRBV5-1	TGCGCCAGCGGGGTGTACGGGGGGGCCACAGATACGCAGTATTTT	CASGVYGGATDTQYF
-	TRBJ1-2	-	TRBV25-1	TGTGCCAGCAGTGATCCAGGGATCCGTGGCTACACCTTC	CASSDPGIRGYTF
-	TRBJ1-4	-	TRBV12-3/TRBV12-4	TGTGCCAGCAGTAGCGGGAGAGGAGAAAAACTGTTTTTT	CASSSGRGEKLFF
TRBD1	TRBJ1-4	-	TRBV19	TGTGCCAGTATGGGACAGGGGAGGGGTGAAAAACTGTTTTTT	CASMGQGRGEKLFF
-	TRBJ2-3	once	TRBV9	TGTGCCAGCAATCCATCCGGGGTTACAGATACGCAGTATTTT	CASNPSGVTDTQYF
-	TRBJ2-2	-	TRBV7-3	TGTGCCAGCAGCTTAACGGGTGGACTCAGCACCGGGGAGCTGTTTTTT	CASSLTGGLSTGELFF
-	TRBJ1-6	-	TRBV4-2	TGTGCCAGCAGCCAAGAGCACAGGGTGGACAATTCACCCCTCCACTTT	CASSQEHRVDNSPLHF
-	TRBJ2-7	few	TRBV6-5	TGTGCCAGCAGGGGGGGACAGCCCTACGAGCAGTACTTC	CASRGGQPYEQYF
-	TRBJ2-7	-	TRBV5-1	TGCGCCAGCAGCTTGATTCTCGGAGGACAGCCCTACGAGCAGTACTTC	CASSLILGGQPYEQYF
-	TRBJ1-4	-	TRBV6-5	TGTGCCAGCAGCCGGGGGGGCGAGGAAAAACTGTTTTTT	CASSRGGEEKLFF
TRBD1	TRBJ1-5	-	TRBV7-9	TGTGCCAGCAGCCCGACAGGGGGTTCCCCTTATAGCAATCAGCCCCAGCATTTT	CASSPTGGSPYSNQPQHF
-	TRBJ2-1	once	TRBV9	TGTGCCAGCGATCAGGGGACCGGGGCCTCCTACAATGAGCAGTTCTTC	CASDQGTGASYNEQFF
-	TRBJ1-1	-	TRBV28	TGTGCCAGCAGTTTAGAGCCTGCCACTGAAGCTTTCTTT	CASSLEPATEAFF
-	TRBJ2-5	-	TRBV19	TGTGCCAGCTCTATGGCGAGGGAGACCCAGTACTTC	CASSMARETQYF
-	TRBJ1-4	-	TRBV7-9	TGTGCCAGCAATCGACAGTCTAATGAAAAACTGTTTTTT	CASNRQSNEKLFF
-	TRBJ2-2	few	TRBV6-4	TGTGCCAGCAGTGACTCGGGCCGTACCGGGGAGCTGTTTTTT	CASSDSGRTGELFF
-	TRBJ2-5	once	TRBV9	TGTGCCAGCACCAAGGGACGTCTAGAGGGAGGAGAGACCCAGTACTTC	CASTKGRLEGGETQYF
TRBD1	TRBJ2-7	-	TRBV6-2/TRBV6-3	TGTGCCAGCAGTTACTCGGACAGGCGCTACTACGAGCAGTACTTC	CASSYSDRRYYEQYF
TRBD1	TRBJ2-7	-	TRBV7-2	TGTGCCAGCAGCTTAGACCCAGACAGGGGAACCTACGAGCAGTACTTC	CASSLDPDRGTYEQYF
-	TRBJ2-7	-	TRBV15	TGTGCCACCAGCAGAGATCGGGGTTACGAGCAGTACTTC	CATSRDRGYEQYF
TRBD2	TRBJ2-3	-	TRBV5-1	TGCGCCAGCAGCACCAAGCGGGGGGGCCTGGCAGATACGCAGTATTTT	CASSTKRGGLADTQYF
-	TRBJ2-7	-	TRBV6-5	TGTGCCAGCAGTTACTTCCGGGTGGCCGCCCTCGAGCAGTACTTC	CASSYFRVAALEQYF
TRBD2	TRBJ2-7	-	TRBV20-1	TGCAGTGCTAGTGGGGGGGGAACCTACGAGCAGTACTTC	CSASGGGTYEQYF
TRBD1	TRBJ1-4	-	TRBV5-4	TGTGCCAGCAGTCCGGACAGGGGGAACGAAAAACTGTTTTTT	CASSPDRGNEKLFF
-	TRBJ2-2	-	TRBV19	TGTGCCAGTAGTCCGGGGGGCCTCCCCGGGGAGCTGTTTTTT	CASSPGGLPGELFF
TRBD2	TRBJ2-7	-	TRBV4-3	TGCGCCAGCAGCCTTGGACTAGCGGGAGGAGAGCAGTACTTC	CASSLGLAGGEQYF
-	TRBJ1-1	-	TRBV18	TGTGCCAGCTCACCCACAAACAGGGTTTGGAACACTGAAGCTTTCTTT	CASSPTNRVWNTEAFF
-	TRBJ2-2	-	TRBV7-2	TGTGCCAGCAGCTTAGACGGTTACTACACCGGGGAGCTGTTTTTT	CASSLDGYYTGELFF
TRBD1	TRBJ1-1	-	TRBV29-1	TGCAGCGTTCGCCGGGACAGGGGGGAAGCTTTCTTT	CSVRRDRGEAFF
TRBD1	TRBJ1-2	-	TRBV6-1	TGTGCCAGCAGTGTTAGCCGCTCGACAGGGGCGCATGGCTACACCTTC	CASSVSRSTGAHGYTF
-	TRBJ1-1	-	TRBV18	TGTGCCAGCTCACCACAGGGGGGGGTGAACACTGAAGCTTTCTTT	CASSPQGGVNTEAFF
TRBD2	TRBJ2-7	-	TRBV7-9	TGTGCCAGCCGGACTAGCGGAACCTACGAGCAGTACTTC	CASRTSGTYEQYF
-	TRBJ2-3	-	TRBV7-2	TGTGCCAGCAGCTTAGCCGTTTTCGCAGATACGCAGTATTTT	CASSLAVFADTQYF
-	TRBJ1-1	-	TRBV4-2	TGTGCCAGCAGCCAAGACACCCAGGGTGAAGCTTTCTTT	CASSQDTQGEAFF
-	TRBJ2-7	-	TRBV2	TGTGCCAGCAGAGGCCTCGGGATATCCGAGCAGTACTTC	CASRGLGISEQYF
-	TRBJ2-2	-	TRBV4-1	TGCGCCAGCAGCCAAGAGGGAGGTGGGGAGCTGTTTTTT	CASSQEGGGELFF
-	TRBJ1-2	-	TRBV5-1	TGCGCCAGCAGCTTGGAAGGGCAGGGTGGCTACACCTTC	CASSLEGQGGYTF
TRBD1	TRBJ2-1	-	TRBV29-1	TGCAGCGTTCAACCCCGACAGGGGGTCCTCAATGAGCAGTTCTTC	CSVQPRQGVLNEQFF
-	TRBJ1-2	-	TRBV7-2	TGTGCCAGCAGCTTAGGGGCATTTGATGGCTACACCTTC	CASSLGAFDGYTF
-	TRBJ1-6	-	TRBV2	TGTGCCAGCTTCGTAGGGGAGGGAGTTAATTCACCCCTCCACTTT	CASFVGEGVNSPLHF
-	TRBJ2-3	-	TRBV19	TGTGCCAGTAGTATTATGGGGGGAACAGATACGCAGTATTTT	CASSIMGGTDTQYF
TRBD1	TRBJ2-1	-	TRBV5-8	TGTGCCAGCAGCTTGGGACAGGGGAGATTCCATGAGCAGTTCTTC	CASSLGQGRFHEQFF
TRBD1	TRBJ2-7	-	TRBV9	TGTGCCAGCAGCGTAGGGACAGGGGCCTACGAGCAGTACTTC	CASSVGTGAYEQYF
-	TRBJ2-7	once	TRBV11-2	TGTGCCAGCAGCTTAGTAATTAGCTCGCCCGAGCAGTACTTC	CASSLVISSPEQYF
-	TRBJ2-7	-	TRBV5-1	TGCGCCAGCAGCTTGGGGGCCCGCTACGAGCAGTACTTC	CASSLGARYEQYF
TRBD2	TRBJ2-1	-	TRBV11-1	TGTGCCAGCATGCTACTAGCGGGGGGGCCCAATGAGCAGTTCTTC	CASMLLAGGPNEQFF
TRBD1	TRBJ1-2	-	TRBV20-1	TGCAGTGCTAGTCCACAGGGGAATGGCTACACCTTC	CSASPQGNGYTF
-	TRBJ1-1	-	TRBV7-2	TGTGCCAGCAGCTTAATGCAGGGTAAAACTGAAGCTTTCTTT	CASSLMQGKTEAFF
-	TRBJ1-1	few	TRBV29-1	TGCAGCGTTCGCGGGACGGCGAATTGGAACACTGAAGCTTTCTTT	CSVRGTANWNTEAFF
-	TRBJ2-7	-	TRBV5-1	TGCGCCAGCAGCCGGCAGGGGGGTGCCCCGGGCGAGCAGTACTTC	CASSRQGGAPGEQYF
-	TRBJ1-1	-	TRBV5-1	TGCGCCAGCAGCCTGCGGCCATCCGCCTACACTGAAGCTTTCTTT	CASSLRPSAYTEAFF
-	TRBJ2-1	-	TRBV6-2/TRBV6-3	TGTGCCAGCAGTTACTCCACAGCACCAAATAGACGGTTGTTCTTC	CASSYSTAPNRRLFF